Shown below are 30 T cell receptor beta chains from a single sample sequenced in a study of regulatory T cells in long-lasting Graves disease. Both iRepertoire HTBI primers and Arm-PCR of CDR3 regions were used to build the TCR beta libraries. One entry per CDR3 protein results from TCRdb running MiXCR on the multiplex PCR reads. The sample lists 550,000 to 700,000 distinct CDR3 sequences, approximately 16% occurring once. Time point indicated: newly diagnosed GD, antithyroid drugs for less than 3 months. Generation of the TCR library employed RNA extracted from PBMCs. The same specimen was also included in a second study, on T cells in Graves' hyperthyroidism and ophthalmopathy.

Sequenced material: peripheral blood mononuclear cells (PBMCs), taken at new diagnosis, from a patient treated with antithyroid drugs. The origin of the receptors is a man in his late teens or twenties with Graves disease.

This clonotype was detected only once. This may come from a read error, since a much larger clone is one base off. This chain connects TRBV7-9 to TRBJ1-1; D is undetermined. The length of the CDR3 is 14 residues. Per the germline V gene, CDR1 is SEHNR and CDR2 is FQNEAQ (reference sequence). The CDR3 region has the DNA TGCGCCAACAGCCCCTATACCGAAAACACTGAAGCTTTCTTT. Protein: CANSPYTENTEAFF.

This clonotype was observed a few times. This CDR3 reads CASGQSWREGGDTQYF. The DNA for the CDR3 is TGCGCCAGCGGTCAGTCCTGGCGGGAGGGCGGAGATACGCAGTATTTT. This chain joins TRBV10-2 and TRBJ2-3; 9 positions agree with TRBD2. J was trimmed by 5 bases and V by 8 bases; bases with no gene match: 14. The CDR3 loop spans 16 amino acids. The V gene's germline CDR1 is WSHSY and CDR2 SAAADI.

This clonotype was detected only a few times. CDR3 nucleotides: TGTGCCAGCAGCTTAAGCGCGAGTGCCGAGACCCAGTACTTC. Translated: CASSLSASAETQYF. The chain recombines TRBV7-2 with TRBJ2-3; D unclear. The J call may be mistaken, given a closer DNA end match to TRBJ2-5. Per germline, CDR1 SGHTA and CDR2 FQGNSA. This CDR3 comprises 14 residues.

This clonotype occurred a few times. This chain links TRBV2 with TRBJ1-2, with 7 bases fitting TRBD1. Unmatched junction bases numbered 10, after V lost 5 bases and J lost 7 bases. In germline, CDR1 is SNHLY, CDR2 FYNNEI. The CDR3 has 14 residues. CDR3 coding DNA: TGTGCCAGCAGTTACAGGGGATGGGTGGGTGGCTACACCTTC. Translating gives CASSYRGWVGGYTF. The full variable domain, completed using reference TRBV2 and TRBJ1-2, is EPEVTQTPSHQVTQMGQEVILRCVPISNHLYFYWYRQILGQKVEFLVSFYNNEISEKSEIFDDQFSVERPDGSNFTLKIRSTKLEDSAMYFCASSYRGWVGGYTFGSGTRLTVV.

The table lists this clonotype with a count of one. This chain uses TRBV30 with TRBJ1-5; D unclear. The CDR3 runs 13 residues. Trimming stripped 5 bases from V and 7 bases from J, with 15 bases between. From germline, CDR1 is GTSNPN and CDR2 SVGIG (reference sequence). CDR3 amino acids: CAWDVGVGQPQHF. In nucleotides, the CDR3 is TGTGCCTGGGATGTAGGAGTTGGGCAGCCCCAGCATTTT.

V gene TRBV27 combines with J gene TRBJ1-1, with unresolved D. CDR3 length equals 13 residues. The germline V and J ends were trimmed by 6 bases and 6 bases, with 14 bases remaining between them. Germline lookup yields CDR1 MNHEY and CDR2 SMNVEV (reference sequence). The CDR3 bases are TGTGCCAGCAGAGATGACCGGGTATCTGAAGCTTTCTTT. Translated, it gives CASRDDRVSEAFF.

The sample holds a few counts of this clonotype. One end of the junction fails to match germline, which may point to a read error. The CDR3 region is CASSQTSGRAGF. DNA of the CDR3: TGTGCCAGCAGCCAGACGAGCGGGAGGGCGGGCTTC. This chain connects TRBV6-2 or TRBV6-3 to TRBJ2-1, with TRBD2 matching over 10 bases. Germline-derived CDR1 and CDR2 are MNHEY and SVGEGT. This CDR3 region has 12 residues.

The chain couples TRBV7-2 to TRBJ1-4; 9 nucleotides agree with TRBD1. Germline CDR1 SGHTA, CDR2 FQGNSA. The CDR3 has 15 residues. V shed 2 bases and J 8 bases; nucleotides not matched to a gene: 6. The chain's CDR3 is CASSLFDRGTEKLFF. For the CDR3, the DNA is TGTGCCAGCAGCTTATTTGACAGGGGGACCGAAAAACTGTTTTTT.

This clonotype was recorded at least ten times. The genes are TRBV11-2 and TRBJ2-7; TRBD2 agrees at 7 bases. This CDR3 spans 17 amino acids. Trimming took 1 base from V and 3 from J; bases not matched to a gene: 12. Germline values: CDR1 SGHAT, CDR2 FQNNGV. The CDR3 loop reads CASSLGEGRDLFYEQYF. In DNA form, the CDR3 reads TGTGCCAGCAGCTTAGGGGAGGGCAGGGACCTCTTCTACGAGCAGTACTTC.

Only a few counts were recorded for this clonotype. This chain links TRBV6-1 with TRBJ1-2, with 7 positions matching TRBD1. The V segment lost 4 bases and the J segment 5 bases; nucleotides outside the gene matches: 10. The germline V gene encodes CDR1 MNHNS and CDR2 SASEGT. The CDR3 sequence is 15 residues long. This CDR3 is CASSVARDRVYGYTF. The CDR3, as DNA: TGTGCCAGCAGTGTTGCTAGGGACAGAGTATATGGCTACACCTTC.

In this sample, this clonotype turned up a few times. The chain uses TRBV4-1 and TRBJ2-1; D possibly corresponds to TRBD2 (7 bases). The CDR3 spans 14 residues. Trimming removed 0 bases from V and 15 bases from J, with 18 bases in between. The germline V gene has CDR1 MGHRA and CDR2 YSYEKL. CDR3 region: CASSQEWGGVSPFF. DNA for the CDR3: TGCGCCAGCAGCCAAGAATGGGGGGGCGTCTCGCCGTTCTTC.

This clonotype has at least ten counts. This chain connects TRBV7-9 to TRBJ2-1, with 9 positions matching TRBD1. The CDR3 has 14 amino acids. The germline gives CDR1 SEHNR, CDR2 FQNEAQ (reference sequence). The ends lost 3 bases at V and 4 bases at J; junction bases unmatched: 1. The CDR3 DNA sequence: TGTGCCAGCAGCTTGACAGGGGGTTACAATGAGCAGTTCTTC. As protein: CASSLTGGYNEQFF.

This clonotype came up many times. The chain couples TRBV20-1 to TRBJ2-1; 9 bases are shared with TRBD2. The germline V gene has CDR1 DFQATT and CDR2 SNEGSKA (reference sequence). V shed 6 bases, J shed 9 bases, and the junction held 3 bases outside the gene matches. The CDR3 totals 11 residues. The CDR3 nucleotides are TGCAGTGCCCCGGGACTAGCTGAGCAGTTCTTC. Its protein is CSAPGLAEQFF.

In the case of this clonotype: A much larger clone sits a single nucleotide away, making a read error possible. The rearrangement uses TRBV3-1 and TRBJ2-1; tentatively, D is TRBD2 (5 bases). The CDR3 contains 17 residues. V was cut by 0 bases and J by 0 bases, with 12 bases left in between. Germline V gene lookup returns CDR1 LGHDT and CDR2 YNNKEL (reference sequence). The chain's CDR3 is CASSQEGWESSYNEQFF. In nucleotides, the CDR3 is TGTGCCAGCAGCCAAGAAGGGTGGGAGAGCTCCTACAATGAGCAGTTCTTC.

This clonotype was detected only a few times. The V gene is TRBV30, the J gene TRBJ1-2; D is possibly TRBD1 (5 bases). V was pared by 7 bases and J by 6 bases, with 15 bases between. Per the germline V gene, CDR1 is GTSNPN and CDR2 is SVGIG (reference sequence). The CDR3 sequence is 12 residues long. CDR3: CASRSVGDGYTF. CDR3 DNA: TGTGCCTCCCGCTCGGTAGGGGATGGCTACACCTTC.

This clonotype has ten or more counts. This rearrangement joins TRBV5-1 to TRBJ1-1; 7 nucleotides agree with TRBD1. J was trimmed by 4 bases and V by 5 bases; bases with no gene match: 11. Germline V lookup: CDR1 SGHRS, CDR2 YFSETQ. CDR3 length: 15 residues. CDR3: CASRPSGTEGTEAFF. DNA for the CDR3: TGCGCCAGCAGACCTTCTGGGACAGAGGGCACTGAAGCTTTCTTT.

The sample holds many counts of this clonotype. The chain has TRBV7-9 and TRBJ2-3; 12 bases agree with TRBD2. CDR1 is SEHNR and CDR2 is FQNEAQ in the germline V gene (reference sequence). This CDR3 has 17 amino acids. The V and J ends lost 2 bases and 1 base, in that order; junction bases with no gene match: 4. The CDR3 protein is CASSLLAGGDRTDTQYF. As DNA, the CDR3 is TGTGCCAGCAGCTTACTAGCGGGAGGGGATCGCACAGATACGCAGTATTTT.

The chain joins TRBV11-3 to TRBJ2-3, with 7 bases that match TRBD2. The junction had 12 bases not matched to a gene; V was cut back by 2 bases and J by 4 bases. The CDR3 runs 17 residues. The germline V gene encodes CDR1 SGHNT and CDR2 YENEEA. This CDR3 is CASSLSGWGGFPDTQYF. The DNA of the CDR3 is TGTGCCAGCAGCTTATCGGGATGGGGGGGATTTCCAGATACGCAGTATTTT.

This clonotype was counted ten times or more. The V gene is TRBV9, the J gene TRBJ1-1; no reliable D call. In germline, CDR1 is SGDLS, CDR2 YYNGEE. V was cut by 5 bases and J by 0 bases, with 8 bases left in between. The CDR3 extends over 13 amino acids. The CDR3 DNA sequence: TGTGCCAGCAGTCCTCAGTTGAACACTGAAGCTTTCTTT. As protein: CASSPQLNTEAFF.

In the case of this clonotype: A read error may produce the germline difference seen at one junction end. This chain links TRBV5-1 with TRBJ2-7; D gene ambiguous. The length of the CDR3 is 14 residues. CDR1 is SGHRS and CDR2 is YFSETQ in the germline V gene. The CDR3 here is CASSFWTTQDEQYF. CDR3 sequence (DNA): TGCGCCAGCAGCTTTTGGACCACCCAGGACGAACAGTACTTC.

This clonotype occurred many times. The CDR3 DNA reads TGTGCCAGCAGCTTAGCAGGGGGACAGCCTAATGAAAAACTGTTTTTT. Translation: CASSLAGGQPNEKLFF. The chain carries TRBV11-2 and TRBJ1-4; TRBD1 agrees at 7 bases. J was trimmed by 3 bases and V by 1 base; bases with no gene match: 5. The CDR3 extends over 16 amino acids. Germline CDR1 and CDR2: SGHAT and FQNNGV. The whole variable domain, remainder taken from reference TRBV11-2 and TRBJ1-4, is EAGVAQSPRYKIIEKRQSVAFWCNPISGHATLYWYQQILGQGPKLLIQFQNNGVVDDSQLPKDRFSAERLKGVDSTLKIQPAKLEDSAVYLCASSLAGGQPNEKLFFGSGTQLSVL.

This clonotype was seen many times. The V and J genes are TRBV28 and TRBJ2-7; 7 positions agree with TRBD1. Germline V gene lookup returns CDR1 MDHEN and CDR2 SYDVKM. V dropped 7 bases and J dropped 7; count of bases not matched to a gene: 10. The CDR3 contains 13 residues. CDR3 nucleotides: TGTGCCAGCACTTCGACAGGGACGGGAGAGCAGTACTTC. This translates into CASTSTGTGEQYF.

The sample holds a few counts of this clonotype. This chain joins TRBV19 and TRBJ2-7; weak D call: TRBD1 (5 bases). With 3 bases removed from V and 4 bases from J, the gap between germline ends came to 10 bases. Germline values: CDR1 LNHDA, CDR2 SQIVND (reference sequence). This CDR3 region has 13 residues. CDR3 residues: CASSIKAGYEQYF. In DNA, the CDR3 is TGTGCCAGTAGTATTAAAGCAGGGTACGAGCAGTACTTC.

The chain recombines TRBV27 with TRBJ1-1; 7 nucleotides match TRBD1. The CDR3 spans 14 residues. CDR1 is MNHEY, CDR2 SMNVEV, per germline (reference sequence). V shed 1 base and J 5 bases; nucleotides not matched to a gene: 4. The CDR3 sequence is CASSLLEQGTEAFF. Written as DNA, the CDR3 is TGTGCCAGCAGTTTATTGGAACAGGGGACTGAAGCTTTCTTT.

This clonotype has ten or more counts. The chain recombines TRBV3-1 with TRBJ2-1, with 7 bases aligning to TRBD2. Germline values: CDR1 LGHDT, CDR2 YNNKEL (reference sequence). V was pared by 4 bases and J by 5 bases, with 8 bases of the junction left unmatched. The CDR3 length is 15 residues. The CDR3 nucleotides read TGTGCCAGCAGCCGCGGGCGGGGGTTTGACAATGAGCAGTTCTTC. Translated: CASSRGRGFDNEQFF.

In its sample, this clonotype was seen many times. This rearrangement joins TRBV10-1 to TRBJ2-3; D not resolved. The germline V gene has CDR1 WNHNN and CDR2 SYGVQD (reference sequence). The V end lost 6 bases, the J end lost 0 bases, and 13 bases lay between the germline ends. The CDR3 extends over 15 amino acids. The CDR3 protein is CASSDQLGSTDTQYF. The CDR3 DNA reads as TGCGCCAGCAGCGACCAGCTAGGAAGCACAGATACGCAGTATTTT.

The chain employs TRBV7-9 and TRBJ2-2; no clear D. The V and J ends lost 2 bases and 1 base respectively, with 11 bases between them. CDR3 length: 16 residues. Germline values: CDR1 SEHNR, CDR2 FQNEAQ (reference sequence). This CDR3 is CASSLLWSENTGELFF. The CDR3 bases are TGTGCCAGCAGCTTACTGTGGTCAGAGAACACCGGGGAGCTGTTTTTT.

The gene calls are TRBV20-1 and TRBJ2-7, with D perhaps TRBD1 or TRBD2 (6 bases each). CDR1 and CDR2 (germline): DFQATT, SNEGSKA (reference sequence). V was trimmed by 4 bases and J by 5 bases, leaving 12 bases between them. The CDR3 extends over 12 amino acids. The CDR3 is CSATGGLDEQYF. CDR3 coding DNA: TGCAGTGCTACTGGGGGGCTAGACGAGCAGTACTTC.

This clonotype was counted at least ten times. The J gene is TRBJ2-5, the V gene TRBV11-2, with 11 bases identical to TRBD1. The CDR3 spans 15 residues. The germline V gene encodes CDR1 SGHAT and CDR2 FQNNGV. The ends lost 5 bases at V and 5 bases at J; junction bases unmatched: 7. CDR3 region: CASSPRTGGMETQYF. The CDR3 nucleotides are TGTGCCAGCAGCCCCCGGACAGGGGGCATGGAGACCCAGTACTTC.

This clonotype has only a few counts. The J gene is TRBJ2-5, the V gene TRBV30, with 8 nucleotides matching TRBD2. Trimming removed 5 bases from V and 2 bases from J; junction bases left unmatched: 10. Germline V gives CDR1 GTSNPN, CDR2 SVGIG (reference sequence). CDR3 size: 15 residues. CDR3 region: CAWGVWIAGQETQYF. CDR3 bases: TGTGCCTGGGGGGTCTGGATAGCGGGGCAAGAGACCCAGTACTTC.